This T cell receptor (beta chain) is from a study of radiation and T cells in renal cell carcinoma. Looking at the study overall: Nephrectomy followed 15 Gy stereotactic body radiation by 4 weeks. Overall study findings and caveats: No pretreatment tumor biopsies were available for baseline clonotypes. Top tumor clonotypes rose in blood 2 weeks post-radiation, then contracted.

A note on this clone: What it binds is unknown.

Time point indicated: blood 2 weeks post-SBRT. The treatment was: 15 Gy SBRT to primary tumor, nephrectomy 4 weeks later. This renal cell carcinoma was of the clear cell type. Profiled with immunoSEQ multiplex PCR; TCRdb holds only in-frame clones, not every one. The sample has roughly 130,000 clones, more than 70% seen once. The CDR3 length is 17 residues. The trim removed 4 bases at V and 0 bases at J, leaving 5 bases unmatched. The germline V gene encodes CDR1 LGHNA and CDR2 YSLEER. The specimen was blood, collected from a patient whose treatment included radiotherapy and nephrectomy. This TCR derives from a woman between 70 and 85 years old with renal cell carcinoma. The V and J genes are TRBV4-3 and TRBJ2-3; 12 bases match TRBD2. CDR3 loop: CASSRGGLAGSTDTQYF. The CDR3 nucleotides are TGCGCCAGCAGCCGAGGAGGACTAGCGGGGAGCACAGATACGCAGTATTTT.